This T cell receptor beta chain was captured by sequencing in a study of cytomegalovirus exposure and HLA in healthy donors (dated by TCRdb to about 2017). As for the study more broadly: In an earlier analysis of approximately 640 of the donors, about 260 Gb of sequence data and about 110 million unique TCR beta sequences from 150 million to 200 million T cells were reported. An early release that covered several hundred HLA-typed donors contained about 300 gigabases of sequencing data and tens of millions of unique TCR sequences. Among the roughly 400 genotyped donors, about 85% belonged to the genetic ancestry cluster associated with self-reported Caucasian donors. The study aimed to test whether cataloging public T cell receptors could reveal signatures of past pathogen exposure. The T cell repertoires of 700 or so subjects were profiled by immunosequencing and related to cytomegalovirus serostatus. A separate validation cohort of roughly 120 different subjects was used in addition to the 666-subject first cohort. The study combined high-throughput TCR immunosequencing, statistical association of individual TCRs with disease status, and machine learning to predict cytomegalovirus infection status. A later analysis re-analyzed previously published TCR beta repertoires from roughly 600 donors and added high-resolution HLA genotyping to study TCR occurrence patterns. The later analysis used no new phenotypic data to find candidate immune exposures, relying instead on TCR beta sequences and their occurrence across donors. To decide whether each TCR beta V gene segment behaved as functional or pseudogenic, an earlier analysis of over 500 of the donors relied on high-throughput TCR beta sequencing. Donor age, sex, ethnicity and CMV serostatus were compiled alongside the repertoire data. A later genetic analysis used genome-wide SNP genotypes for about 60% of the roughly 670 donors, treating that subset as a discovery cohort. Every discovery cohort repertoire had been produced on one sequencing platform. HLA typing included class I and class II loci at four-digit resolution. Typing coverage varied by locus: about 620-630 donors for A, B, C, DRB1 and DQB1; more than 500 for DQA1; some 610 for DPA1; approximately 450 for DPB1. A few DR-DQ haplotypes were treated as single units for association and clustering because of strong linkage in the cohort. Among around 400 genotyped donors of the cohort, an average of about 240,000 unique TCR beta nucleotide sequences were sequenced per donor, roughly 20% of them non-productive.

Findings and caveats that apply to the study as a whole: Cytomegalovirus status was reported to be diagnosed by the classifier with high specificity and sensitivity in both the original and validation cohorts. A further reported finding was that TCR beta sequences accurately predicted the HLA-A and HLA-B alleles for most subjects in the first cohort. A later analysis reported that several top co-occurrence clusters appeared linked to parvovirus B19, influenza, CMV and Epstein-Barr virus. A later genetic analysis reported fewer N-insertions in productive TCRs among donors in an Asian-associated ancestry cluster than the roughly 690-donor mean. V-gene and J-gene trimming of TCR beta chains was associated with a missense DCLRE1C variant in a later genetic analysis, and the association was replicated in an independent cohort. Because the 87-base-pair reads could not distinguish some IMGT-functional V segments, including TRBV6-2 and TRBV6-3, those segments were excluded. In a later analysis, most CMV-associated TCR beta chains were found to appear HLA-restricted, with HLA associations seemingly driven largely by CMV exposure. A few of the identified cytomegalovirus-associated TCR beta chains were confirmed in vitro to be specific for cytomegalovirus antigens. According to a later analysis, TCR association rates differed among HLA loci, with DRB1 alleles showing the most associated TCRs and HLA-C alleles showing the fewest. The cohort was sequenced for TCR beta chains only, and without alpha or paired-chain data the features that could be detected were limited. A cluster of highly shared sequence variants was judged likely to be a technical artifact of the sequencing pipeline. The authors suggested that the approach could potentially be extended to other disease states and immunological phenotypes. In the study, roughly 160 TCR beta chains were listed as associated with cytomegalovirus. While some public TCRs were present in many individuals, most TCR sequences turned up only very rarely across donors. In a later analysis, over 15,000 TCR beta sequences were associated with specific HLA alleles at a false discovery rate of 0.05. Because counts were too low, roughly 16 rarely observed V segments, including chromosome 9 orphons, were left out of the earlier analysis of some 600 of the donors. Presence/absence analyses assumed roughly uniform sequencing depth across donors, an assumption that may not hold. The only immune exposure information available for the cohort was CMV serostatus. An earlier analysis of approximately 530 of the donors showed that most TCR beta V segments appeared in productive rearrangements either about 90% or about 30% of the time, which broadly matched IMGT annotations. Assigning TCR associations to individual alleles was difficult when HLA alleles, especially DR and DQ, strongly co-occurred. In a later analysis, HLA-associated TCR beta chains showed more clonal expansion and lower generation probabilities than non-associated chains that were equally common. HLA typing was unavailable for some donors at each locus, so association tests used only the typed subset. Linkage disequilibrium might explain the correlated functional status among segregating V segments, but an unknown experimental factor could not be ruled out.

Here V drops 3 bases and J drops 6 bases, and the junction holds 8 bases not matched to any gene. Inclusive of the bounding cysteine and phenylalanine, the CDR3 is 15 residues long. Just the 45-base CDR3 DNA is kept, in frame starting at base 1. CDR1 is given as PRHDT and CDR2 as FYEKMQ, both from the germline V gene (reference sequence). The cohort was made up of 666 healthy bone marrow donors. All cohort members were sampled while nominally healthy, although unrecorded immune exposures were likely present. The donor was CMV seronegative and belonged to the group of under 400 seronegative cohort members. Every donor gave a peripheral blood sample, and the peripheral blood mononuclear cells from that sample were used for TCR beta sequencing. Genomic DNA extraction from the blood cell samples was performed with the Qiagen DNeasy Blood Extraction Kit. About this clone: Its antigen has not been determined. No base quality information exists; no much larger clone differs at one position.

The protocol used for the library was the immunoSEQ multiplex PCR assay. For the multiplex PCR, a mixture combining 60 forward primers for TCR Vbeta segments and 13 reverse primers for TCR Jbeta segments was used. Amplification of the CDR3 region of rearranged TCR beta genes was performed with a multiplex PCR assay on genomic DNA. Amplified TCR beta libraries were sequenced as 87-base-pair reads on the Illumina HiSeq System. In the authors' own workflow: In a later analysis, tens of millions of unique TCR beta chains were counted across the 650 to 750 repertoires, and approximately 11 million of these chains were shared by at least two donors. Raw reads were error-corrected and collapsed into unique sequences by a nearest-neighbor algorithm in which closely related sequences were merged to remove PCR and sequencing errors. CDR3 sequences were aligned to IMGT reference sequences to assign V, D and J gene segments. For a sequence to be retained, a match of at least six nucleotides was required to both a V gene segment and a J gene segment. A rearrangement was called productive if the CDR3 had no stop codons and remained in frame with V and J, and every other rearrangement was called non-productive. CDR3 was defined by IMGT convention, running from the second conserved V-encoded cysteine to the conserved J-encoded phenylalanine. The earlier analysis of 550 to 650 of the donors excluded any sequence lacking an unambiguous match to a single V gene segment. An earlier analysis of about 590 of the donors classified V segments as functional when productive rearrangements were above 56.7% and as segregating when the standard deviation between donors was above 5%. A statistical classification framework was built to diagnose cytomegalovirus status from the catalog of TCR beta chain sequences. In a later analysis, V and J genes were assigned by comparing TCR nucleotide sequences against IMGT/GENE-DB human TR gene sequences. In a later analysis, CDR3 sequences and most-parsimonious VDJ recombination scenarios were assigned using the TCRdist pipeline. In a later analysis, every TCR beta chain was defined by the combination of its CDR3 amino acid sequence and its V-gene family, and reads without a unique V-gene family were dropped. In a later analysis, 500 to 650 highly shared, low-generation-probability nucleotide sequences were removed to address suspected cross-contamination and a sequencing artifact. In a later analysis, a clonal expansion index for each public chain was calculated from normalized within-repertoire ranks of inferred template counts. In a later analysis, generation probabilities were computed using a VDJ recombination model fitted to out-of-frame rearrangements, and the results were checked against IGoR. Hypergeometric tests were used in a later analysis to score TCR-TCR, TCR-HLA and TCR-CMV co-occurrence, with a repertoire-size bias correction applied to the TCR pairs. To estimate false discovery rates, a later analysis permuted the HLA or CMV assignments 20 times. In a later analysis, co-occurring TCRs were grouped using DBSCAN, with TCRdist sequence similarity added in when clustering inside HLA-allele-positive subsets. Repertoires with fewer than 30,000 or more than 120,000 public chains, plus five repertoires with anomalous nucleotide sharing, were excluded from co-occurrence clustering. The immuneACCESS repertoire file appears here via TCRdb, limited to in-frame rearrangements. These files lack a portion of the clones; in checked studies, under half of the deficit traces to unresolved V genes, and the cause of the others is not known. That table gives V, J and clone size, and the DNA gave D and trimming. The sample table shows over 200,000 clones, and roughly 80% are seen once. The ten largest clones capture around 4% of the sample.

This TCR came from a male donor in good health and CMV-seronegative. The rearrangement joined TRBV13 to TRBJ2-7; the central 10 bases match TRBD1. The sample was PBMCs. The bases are TGTGCCAGCAGCTTCATCCGGGACAGGGGCTTCGAGCAGTACTTC. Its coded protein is CASSFIRDRGFEQYF.